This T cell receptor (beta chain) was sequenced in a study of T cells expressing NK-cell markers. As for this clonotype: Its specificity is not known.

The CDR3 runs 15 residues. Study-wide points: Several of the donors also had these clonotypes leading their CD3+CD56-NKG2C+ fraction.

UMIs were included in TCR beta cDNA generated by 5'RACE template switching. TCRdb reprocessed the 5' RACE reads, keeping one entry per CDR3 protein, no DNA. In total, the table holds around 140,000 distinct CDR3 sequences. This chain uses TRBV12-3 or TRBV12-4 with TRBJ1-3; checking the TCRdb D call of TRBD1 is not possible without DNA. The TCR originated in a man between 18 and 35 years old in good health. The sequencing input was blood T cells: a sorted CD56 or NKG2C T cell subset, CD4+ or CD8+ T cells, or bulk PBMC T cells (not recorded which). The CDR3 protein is CASRRTGGGSNTIYF.